The 12 T cell receptor beta chains reported below all come from one sample, sequenced in a study of cytomegalovirus exposure and HLA in healthy donors. PCR involved 60 Vbeta and 13 Jbeta primers. Sequencing used immunoSEQ multiplex PCR; TCRdb keeps in-frame clones, though not all of them. Seen here are 89,000 or so clones, more than 60% observed once, and the top ten hold roughly 1.9%. Sequencing was carried out using PBMCs. The receptors were gathered from a boy between 5 and 17 years old in good health and CMV-seronegative.

This clone was observed once. The chain employs TRBV5-1 and TRBJ2-7, with TRBD2 matching over 9 bases. CDR1 SGHRS and CDR2 YFSETQ come from the germline V gene. The CDR3 contains 16 residues. V lost 0 bases to trimming and J lost 3 bases; unmatched junction nucleotides: 7. Here the CDR3 DNA reads TGCGCCAGCAGCTTGGAGCTAGCGGGGACTAACTACGAGCAGTACTTC. Protein: CASSLELAGTNYEQYF.

The chain joins TRBV28 to TRBJ1-1; D ambiguous. The V end lost 7 bases, the J end lost 3 bases, and 12 bases lay between the germline ends. The CDR3 has 13 amino acids. Germline V gene sequence: CDR1 MDHEN, CDR2 SYDVKM. In DNA form, the CDR3 reads TGTGCCAGCACCGGTACCCGGGACACTGAAGCTTTCTTT. It encodes CASTGTRDTEAFF.

This chain connects TRBV19 to TRBJ2-7, with 9 positions matching TRBD1. The germline V gene has CDR1 LNHDA and CDR2 SQIVND (reference sequence). The trim removed 5 bases at V and 2 bases at J, leaving 4 bases unmatched. This CDR3 comprises 14 residues. The CDR3 is CASSGGTGTYEQYF. CDR3 in DNA: TGTGCCAGTAGTGGCGGGACAGGGACCTACGAGCAGTACTTC.

This clone was detected only a few times. The chain uses TRBV5-1 and TRBJ1-3, with D unresolved. The CDR3 consists of 11 residues. The V gene's germline CDR1 is SGHRS and CDR2 YFSETQ. The ends were cut back, 3 bases at V and 4 bases at J, with 2 bases in the middle. The CDR3 DNA reads TGCGCCAGCAGCTCGGGAAACACCATATATTTT. Translating it yields CASSSGNTIYF.

This clone has a handful of counts. The chain uses TRBV10-3 and TRBJ2-1; D uncertain. V was clipped by 6 bases and J by 1 base, with 13 bases between them. Germline assignment: CDR1 ENHRY and CDR2 SYGVKD. The CDR3 contains 15 residues. CDR3 DNA sequence: TGTGCCATCAGAGAAGTAGAGAAGTCCTACAATGAGCAGTTCTTC. As protein: CAIREVEKSYNEQFF.

This clone was found once. This chain links TRBV15 with TRBJ2-5; TRBD1 aligns across 7 bases. J gave up 1 base and V 4 bases, and 3 bases lay outside the gene matches. The CDR3 is 14 residues long. Germline V CDR1 and CDR2: LNHNV, YYDKDF (reference sequence). The CDR3 spells CATSMGQSQETQYF. For the CDR3, the DNA is TGTGCCACCAGCATGGGACAGTCCCAAGAGACCCAGTACTTC.

The chain carries TRBV7-2 and TRBJ2-3; no definite D call. The CDR3 is made up of 12 amino acids. Trimming stripped 2 bases from V and 6 bases from J, with 6 bases between. Germline lookup yields CDR1 SGHTA and CDR2 FQGNSA. The CDR3 sequence: CASSLNLDTQYF. DNA of the CDR3: TGTGCCAGCAGCTTAAATCTGGATACGCAGTATTTT.

The rearrangement joins TRBV7-9 to TRBJ2-3; perhaps TRBD2 as D (5 bases). The CDR3 is 13 residues long. V shed 1 base and J shed 6 bases, with 8 bases lying between them. Germline CDR1 reads SEHNR; CDR2 reads FQNEAQ (reference sequence). The CDR3 spells CASSLDWEDTQYF. In nucleotides, the CDR3 is TGTGCCAGCAGCTTAGATTGGGAGGATACGCAGTATTTT.

V usage is TRBV4-1 and J usage is TRBJ2-7, with 12 bases that match TRBD2. CDR3 length: 17 residues. In germline, CDR1 is MGHRA, CDR2 YSYEKL. Trimming cost V 1 base and J 3 bases; bases outside gene matches: 7. The CDR3 bases are TGCGCCAGCAGCCAAGCCTCCGGGACTAGCGGGTTCTACGAGCAGTACTTC. Amino acids: CASSQASGTSGFYEQYF.

The chain combines TRBV7-8 with TRBJ2-7; 7 bases fit TRBD2. V was pared by 5 bases and J by 6 bases, with 19 bases of the junction left unmatched. The CDR3 length is 17 residues. Germline V CDR1 and CDR2: SGHVS, FQNEAQ. The CDR3, as DNA: TGTGCCAGCAGCCCGCGAGGGGTGGGGGGGGGAACGGGCGAGCAGTACTTC. Translating gives CASSPRGVGGGTGEQYF.

V is TRBV29-1 and J is TRBJ2-2; TRBD2 agrees at 7 bases. This CDR3 is 14 amino acids long. V lost 4 bases to trimming and J lost 7 bases; unmatched junction nucleotides: 9. CDR1 and CDR2 from the germline V gene are SQVTM and ANQGSEA. CDR3 DNA: TGCAGCGTTGTGCTGGGGGGGGTAAACGGGGAGCTGTTTTTT. Its protein product is CSVVLGGVNGELFF.

This sequence joins TRBV18 and TRBJ1-3, with D perhaps TRBD1 (5 bases). The CDR3 is made up of 14 amino acids. Per germline, CDR1 KGHSH and CDR2 LQKENI. V lost 3 bases, J lost 4 bases, and 10 bases lay in between. CDR3 nucleotide sequence: TGTGCCAGCTCACCGGAGGGGTACGGAAACACCATATATTTT. It encodes CASSPEGYGNTIYF.